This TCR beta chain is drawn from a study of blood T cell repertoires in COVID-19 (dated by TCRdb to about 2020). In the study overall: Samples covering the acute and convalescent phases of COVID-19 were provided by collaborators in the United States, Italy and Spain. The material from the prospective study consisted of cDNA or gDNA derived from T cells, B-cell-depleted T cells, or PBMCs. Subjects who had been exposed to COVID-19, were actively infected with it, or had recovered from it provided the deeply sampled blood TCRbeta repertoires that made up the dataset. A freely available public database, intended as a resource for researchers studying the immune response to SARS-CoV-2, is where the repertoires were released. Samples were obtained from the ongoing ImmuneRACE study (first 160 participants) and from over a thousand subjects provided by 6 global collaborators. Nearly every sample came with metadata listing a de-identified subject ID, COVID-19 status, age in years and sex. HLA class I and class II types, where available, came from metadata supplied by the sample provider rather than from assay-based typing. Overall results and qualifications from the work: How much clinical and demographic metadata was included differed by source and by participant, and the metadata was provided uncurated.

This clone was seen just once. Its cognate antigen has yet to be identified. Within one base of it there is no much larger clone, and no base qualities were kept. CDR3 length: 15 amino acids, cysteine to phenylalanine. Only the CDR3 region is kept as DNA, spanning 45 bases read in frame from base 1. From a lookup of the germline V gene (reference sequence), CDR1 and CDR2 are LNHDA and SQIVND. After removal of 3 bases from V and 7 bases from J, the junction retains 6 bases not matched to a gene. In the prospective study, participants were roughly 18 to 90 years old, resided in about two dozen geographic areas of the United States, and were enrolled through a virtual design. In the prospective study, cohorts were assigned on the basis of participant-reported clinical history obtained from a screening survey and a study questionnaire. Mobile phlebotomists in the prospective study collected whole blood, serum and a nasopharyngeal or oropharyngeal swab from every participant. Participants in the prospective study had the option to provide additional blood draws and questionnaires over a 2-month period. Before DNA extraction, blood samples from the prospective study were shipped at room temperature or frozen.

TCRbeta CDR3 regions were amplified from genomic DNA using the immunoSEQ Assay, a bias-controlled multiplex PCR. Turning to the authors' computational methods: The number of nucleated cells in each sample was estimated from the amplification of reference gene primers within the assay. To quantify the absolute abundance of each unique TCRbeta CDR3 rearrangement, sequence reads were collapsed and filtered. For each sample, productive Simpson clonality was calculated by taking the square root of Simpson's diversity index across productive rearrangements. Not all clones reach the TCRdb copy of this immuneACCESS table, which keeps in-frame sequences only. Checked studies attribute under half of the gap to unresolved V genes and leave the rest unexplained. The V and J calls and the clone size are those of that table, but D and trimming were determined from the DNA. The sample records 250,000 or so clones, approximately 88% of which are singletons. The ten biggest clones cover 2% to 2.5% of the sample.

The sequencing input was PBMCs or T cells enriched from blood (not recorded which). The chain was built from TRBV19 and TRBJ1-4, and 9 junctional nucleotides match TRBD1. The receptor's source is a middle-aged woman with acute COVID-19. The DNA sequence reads TGTGCCAGTAGTATCCTGGGACAGGGTACTGAAAAACTGTTTTTT. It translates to CASSILGQGTEKLFF. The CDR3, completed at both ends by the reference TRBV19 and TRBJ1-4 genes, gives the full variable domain DGGITQSPKYLFRKEGQNVTLSCEQNLNHDAMYWYRQDPGQGLRLIYYSQIVNDFQKGDIAEGYSVSREKKESFPLTVTSAQKNPTAFYLCASSILGQGTEKLFFGSGTQLSVL.